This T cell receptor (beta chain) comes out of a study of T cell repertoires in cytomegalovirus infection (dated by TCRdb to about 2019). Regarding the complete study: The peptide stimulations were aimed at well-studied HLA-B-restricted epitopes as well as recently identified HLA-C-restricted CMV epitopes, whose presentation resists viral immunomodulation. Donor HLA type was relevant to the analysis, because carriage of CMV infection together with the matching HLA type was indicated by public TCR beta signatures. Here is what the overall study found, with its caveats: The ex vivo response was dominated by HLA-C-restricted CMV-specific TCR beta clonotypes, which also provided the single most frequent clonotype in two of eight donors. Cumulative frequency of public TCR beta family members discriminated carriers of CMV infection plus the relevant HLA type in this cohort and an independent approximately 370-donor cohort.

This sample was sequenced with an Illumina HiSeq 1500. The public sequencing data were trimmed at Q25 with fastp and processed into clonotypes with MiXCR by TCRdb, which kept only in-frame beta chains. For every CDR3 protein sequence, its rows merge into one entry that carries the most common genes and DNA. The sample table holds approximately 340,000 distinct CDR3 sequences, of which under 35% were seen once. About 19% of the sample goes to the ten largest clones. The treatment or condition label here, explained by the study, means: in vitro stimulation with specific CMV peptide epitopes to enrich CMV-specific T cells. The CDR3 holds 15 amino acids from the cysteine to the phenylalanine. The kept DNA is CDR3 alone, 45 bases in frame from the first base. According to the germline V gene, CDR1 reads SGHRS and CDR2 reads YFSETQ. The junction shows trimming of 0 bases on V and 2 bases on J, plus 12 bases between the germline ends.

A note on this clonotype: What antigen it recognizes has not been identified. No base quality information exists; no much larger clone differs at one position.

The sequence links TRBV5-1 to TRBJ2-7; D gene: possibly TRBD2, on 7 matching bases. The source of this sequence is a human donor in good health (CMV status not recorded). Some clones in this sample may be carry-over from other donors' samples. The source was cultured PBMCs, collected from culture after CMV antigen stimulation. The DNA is TGCGCCAGCAGCTTGGGAGGGGGGGAAACCTACGAGCAGTACTTC. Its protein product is CASSLGGGETYEQYF.